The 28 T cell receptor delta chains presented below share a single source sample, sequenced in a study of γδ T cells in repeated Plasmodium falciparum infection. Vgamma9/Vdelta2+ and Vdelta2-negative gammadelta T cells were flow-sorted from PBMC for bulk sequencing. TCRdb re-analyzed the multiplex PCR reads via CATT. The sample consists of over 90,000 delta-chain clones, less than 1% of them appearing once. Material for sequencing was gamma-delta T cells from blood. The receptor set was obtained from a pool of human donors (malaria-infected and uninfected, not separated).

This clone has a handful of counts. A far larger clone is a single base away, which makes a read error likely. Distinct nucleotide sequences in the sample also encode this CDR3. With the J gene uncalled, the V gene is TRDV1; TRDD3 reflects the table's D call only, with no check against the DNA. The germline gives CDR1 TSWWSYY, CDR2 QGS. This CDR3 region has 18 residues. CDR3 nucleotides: TGTGCTCTTGGGGAAACTAGGACTGGGGGATACCTATCGACAAAACTCATCTTC. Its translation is CALGETRTGGYLSTKLIF.

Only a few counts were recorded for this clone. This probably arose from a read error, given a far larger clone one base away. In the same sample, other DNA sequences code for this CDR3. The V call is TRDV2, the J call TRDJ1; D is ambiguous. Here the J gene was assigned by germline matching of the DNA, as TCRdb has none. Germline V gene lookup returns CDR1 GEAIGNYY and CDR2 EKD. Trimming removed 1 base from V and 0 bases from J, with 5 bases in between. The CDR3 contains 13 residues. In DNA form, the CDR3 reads TGTGCCTGTGACACAGGGTACACCGATAAACTCATCTTT. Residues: CACDTGYTDKLIF.

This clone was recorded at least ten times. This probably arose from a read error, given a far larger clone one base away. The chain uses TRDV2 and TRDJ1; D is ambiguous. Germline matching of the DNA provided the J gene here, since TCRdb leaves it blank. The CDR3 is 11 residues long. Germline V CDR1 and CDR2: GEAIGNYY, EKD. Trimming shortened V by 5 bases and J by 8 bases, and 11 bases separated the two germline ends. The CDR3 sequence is CACGRVNKLIF. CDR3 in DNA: TGTGCCTGTGGCCGAGTCAACAAACTCATCTTT.

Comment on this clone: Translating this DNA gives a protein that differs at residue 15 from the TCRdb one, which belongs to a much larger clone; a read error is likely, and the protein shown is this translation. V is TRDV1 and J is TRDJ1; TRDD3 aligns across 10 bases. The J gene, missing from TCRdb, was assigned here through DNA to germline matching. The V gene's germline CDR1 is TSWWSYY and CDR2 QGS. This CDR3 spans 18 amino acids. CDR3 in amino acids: CALGIHDHGGDTNDELIF. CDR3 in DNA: TGTGCTCTTGGTATTCACGACCATGGGGGGGATACGAACGATGAACTCATCTTT.

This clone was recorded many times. The CDR3 nucleotides are TGTGCTCTTGGGGGAACTAGGGGGGTCGCTTTGACAGCACAACTCTTCTTT. It yields the protein CALGGTRGVALTAQLFF. V usage is TRDV1 and J usage is TRDJ2; D might be TRDD3 (5 bases). CDR1 is TSWWSYY, CDR2 QGS, per germline. The V and J ends lost 4 bases and 0 bases respectively, with 15 bases between them. This CDR3 region has 17 residues.

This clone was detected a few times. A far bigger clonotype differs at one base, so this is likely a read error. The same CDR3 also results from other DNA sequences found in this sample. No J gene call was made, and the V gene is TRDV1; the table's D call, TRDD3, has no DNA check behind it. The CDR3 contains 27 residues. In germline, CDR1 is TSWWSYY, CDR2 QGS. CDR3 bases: TGTGCTCTTGGGGAAATTTGGGGTGCGTCCTACCCCCAGTACTGGGGGATACATCGTTGTGACACCGATAAGCTCATCTTT. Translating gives CALGEIWGASYPQYWGIHRCDTDKLIF.

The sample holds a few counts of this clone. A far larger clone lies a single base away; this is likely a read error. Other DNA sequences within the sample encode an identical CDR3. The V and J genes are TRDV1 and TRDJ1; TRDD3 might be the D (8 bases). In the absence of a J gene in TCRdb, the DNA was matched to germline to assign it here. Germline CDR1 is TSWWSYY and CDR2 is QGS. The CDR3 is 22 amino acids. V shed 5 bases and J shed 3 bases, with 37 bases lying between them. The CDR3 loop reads CALGSLIPSSLNWGSPPDKLIF. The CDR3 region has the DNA TGTGCTCTTGGGTCTCTGATTCCTTCCTCTCTAAACTGGGGGTCTCCTCCCGATAAACTCATCTTT.

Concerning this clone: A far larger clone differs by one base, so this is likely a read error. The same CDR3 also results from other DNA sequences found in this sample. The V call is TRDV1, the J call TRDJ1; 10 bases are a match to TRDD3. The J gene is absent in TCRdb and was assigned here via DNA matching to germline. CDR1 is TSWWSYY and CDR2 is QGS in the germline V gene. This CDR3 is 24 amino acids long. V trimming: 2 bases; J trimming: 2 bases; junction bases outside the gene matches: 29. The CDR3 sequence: CALGERVWPTGGYAREGRTDKLIF. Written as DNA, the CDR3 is TGTGCTCTTGGGGAAAGGGTATGGCCTACCGGGGGATACGCCAGGGAAGGGAGGACCGATAAACTCATCTTT.

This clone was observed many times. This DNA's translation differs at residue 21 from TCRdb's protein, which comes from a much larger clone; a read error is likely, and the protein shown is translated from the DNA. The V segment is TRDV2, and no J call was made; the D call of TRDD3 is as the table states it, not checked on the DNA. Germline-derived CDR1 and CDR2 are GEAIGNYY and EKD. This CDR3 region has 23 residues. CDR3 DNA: TGTGCCTGTGACCTTCGCCATCTAGAGAATTTACTGGGGGACACACCCCGCTCCGATAAACCCATCTTT. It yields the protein CACDLRHLENLLGDTPRSDKPIF.

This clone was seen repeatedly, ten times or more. The CDR3 DNA reads TGTGCTCTTGGGGATTCCGCTGGAGGGAAACTCATCTTT. It yields the protein CALGDSAGGKLIF. The chain combines TRDV1 with TRDJ1; no clear D. The CDR3 runs 13 residues. The germline V and J ends were trimmed by 3 bases and 8 bases, with 13 bases remaining between them. CDR1 TSWWSYY and CDR2 QGS come from the germline V gene.

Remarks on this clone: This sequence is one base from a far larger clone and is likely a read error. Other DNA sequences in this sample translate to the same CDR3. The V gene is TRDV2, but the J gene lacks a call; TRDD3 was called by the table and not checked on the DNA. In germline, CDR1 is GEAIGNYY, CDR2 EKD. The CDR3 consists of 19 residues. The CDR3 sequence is CACDTVVMGDTRLADKLIF. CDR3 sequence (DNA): TGTGCCTGTGACACCGTGGTTATGGGGGATACGCGCCTGGCCGATAAACTTATCTTT.

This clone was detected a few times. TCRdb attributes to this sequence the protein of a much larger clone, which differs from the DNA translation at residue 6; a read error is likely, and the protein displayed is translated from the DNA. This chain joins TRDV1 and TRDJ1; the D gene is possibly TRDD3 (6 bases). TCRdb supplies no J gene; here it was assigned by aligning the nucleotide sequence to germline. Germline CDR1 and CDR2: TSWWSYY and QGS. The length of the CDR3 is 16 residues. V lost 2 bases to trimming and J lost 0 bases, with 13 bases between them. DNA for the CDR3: TGTGCTCTTGGGGAAGATTGGGGGCCGTACACCGATAAACTCATCTTT. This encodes CALGEDWGPYTDKLIF.

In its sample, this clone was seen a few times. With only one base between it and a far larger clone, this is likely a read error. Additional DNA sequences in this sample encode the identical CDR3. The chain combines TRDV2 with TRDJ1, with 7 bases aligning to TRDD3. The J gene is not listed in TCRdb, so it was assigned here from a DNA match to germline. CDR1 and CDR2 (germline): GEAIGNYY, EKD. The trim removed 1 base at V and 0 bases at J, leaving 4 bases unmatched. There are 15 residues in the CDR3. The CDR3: CACDTGGPDTDKLIF. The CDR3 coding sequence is TGTGCCTGTGACACTGGGGGACCAGACACCGATAAACTCATCTTT.

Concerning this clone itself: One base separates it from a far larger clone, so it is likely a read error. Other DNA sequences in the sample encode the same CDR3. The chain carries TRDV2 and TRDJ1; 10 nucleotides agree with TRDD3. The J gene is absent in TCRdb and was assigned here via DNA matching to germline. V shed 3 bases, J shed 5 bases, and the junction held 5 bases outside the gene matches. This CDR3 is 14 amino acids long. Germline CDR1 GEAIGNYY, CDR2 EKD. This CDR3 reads CACDPILGDDKLIF. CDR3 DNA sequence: TGTGCCTGTGACCCTATACTGGGGGATGATAAACTCATCTTT.

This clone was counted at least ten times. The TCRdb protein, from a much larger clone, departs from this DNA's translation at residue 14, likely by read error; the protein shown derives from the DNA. CDR3 amino acids: CACVNLGDMATDKPIF. The CDR3 nucleotides are TGTGCCTGTGTCAACCTGGGGGATATGGCGACCGATAAACCCATCTTT. The chain recombines TRDV2 with TRDJ1; 10 bases are a match to TRDD3. The CDR3 is 16 amino acids. Per germline, CDR1 GEAIGNYY and CDR2 EKD.

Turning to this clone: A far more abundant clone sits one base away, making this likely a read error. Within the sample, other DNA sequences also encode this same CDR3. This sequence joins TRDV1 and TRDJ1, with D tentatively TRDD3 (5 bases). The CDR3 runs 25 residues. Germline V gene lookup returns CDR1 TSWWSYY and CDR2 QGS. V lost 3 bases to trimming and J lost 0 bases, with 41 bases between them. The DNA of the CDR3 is TGTGCTCTTGGGGAGCTAGGCAGGCTCGGCTACTCTAGCTCATCCGGGGGGCAGTACACCGATAAACTCATCTTT. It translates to CALGELGRLGYSSSSGGQYTDKLIF.

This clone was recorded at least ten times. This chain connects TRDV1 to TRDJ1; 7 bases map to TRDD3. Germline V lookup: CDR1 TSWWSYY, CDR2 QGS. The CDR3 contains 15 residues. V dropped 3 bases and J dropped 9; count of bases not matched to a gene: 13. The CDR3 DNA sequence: TGTGCTCTTGGGGAGGTTGGAGGGGATATGAGGGAACTCATCTTT. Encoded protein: CALGEVGGDMRELIF.

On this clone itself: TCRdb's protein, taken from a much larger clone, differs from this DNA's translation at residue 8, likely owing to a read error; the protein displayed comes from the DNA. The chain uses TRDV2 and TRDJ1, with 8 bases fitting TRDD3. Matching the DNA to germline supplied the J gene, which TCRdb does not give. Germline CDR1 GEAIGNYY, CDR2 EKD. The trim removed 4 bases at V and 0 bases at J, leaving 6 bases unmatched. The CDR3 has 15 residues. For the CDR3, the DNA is TGTGCCTGTGAAAGACTGGGGGGTGACACCGATAAACTCATCTTT. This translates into CACERLGGDTDKLIF.

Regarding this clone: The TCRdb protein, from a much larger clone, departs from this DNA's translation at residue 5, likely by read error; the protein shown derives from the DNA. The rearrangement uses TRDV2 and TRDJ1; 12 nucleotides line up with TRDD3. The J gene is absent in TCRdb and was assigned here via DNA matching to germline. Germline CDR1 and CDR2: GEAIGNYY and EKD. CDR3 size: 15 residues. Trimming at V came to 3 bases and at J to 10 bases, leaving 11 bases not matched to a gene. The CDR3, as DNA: TGTGCCTGTGACGCCACTGGGGGATACCCACATGCACTCATCTTT. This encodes CACDATGGYPHALIF.

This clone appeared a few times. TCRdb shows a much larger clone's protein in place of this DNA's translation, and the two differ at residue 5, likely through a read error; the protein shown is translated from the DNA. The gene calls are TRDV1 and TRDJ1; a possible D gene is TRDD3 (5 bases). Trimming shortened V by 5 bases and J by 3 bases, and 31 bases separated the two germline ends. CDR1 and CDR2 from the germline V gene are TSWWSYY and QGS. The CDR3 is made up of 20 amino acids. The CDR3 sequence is CALGPNAARASPPGADKLIF. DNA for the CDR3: TGTGCTCTTGGGCCGAACGCAGCGAGAGCCTCGCCGCCGGGGGCCGATAAACTCATCTTT.

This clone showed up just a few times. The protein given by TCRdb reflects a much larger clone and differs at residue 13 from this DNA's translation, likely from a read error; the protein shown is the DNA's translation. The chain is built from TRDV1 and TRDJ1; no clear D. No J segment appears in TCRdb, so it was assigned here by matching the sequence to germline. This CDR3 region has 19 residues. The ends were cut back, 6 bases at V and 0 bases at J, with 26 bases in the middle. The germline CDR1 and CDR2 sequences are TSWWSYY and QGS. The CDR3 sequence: CALGRPLVGTKPHTDKLIF. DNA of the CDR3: TGTGCTCTTGGTCGTCCCCTTGTCGGGACCAAACCTCACACCGATAAACTCATCTTT.

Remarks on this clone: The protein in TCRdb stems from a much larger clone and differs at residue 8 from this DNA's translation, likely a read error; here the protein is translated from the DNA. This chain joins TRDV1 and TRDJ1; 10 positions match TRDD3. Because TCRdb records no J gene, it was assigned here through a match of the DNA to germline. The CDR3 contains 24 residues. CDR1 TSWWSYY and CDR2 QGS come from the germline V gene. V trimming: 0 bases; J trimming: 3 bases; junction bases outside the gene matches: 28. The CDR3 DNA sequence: TGTGCTCTTGGGGAACTGTACGATCCGCCTTTCCTACGTACTGGGGGATTCGTCGCCGATAAACTCATCTTT. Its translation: CALGELYDPPFLRTGGFVADKLIF.

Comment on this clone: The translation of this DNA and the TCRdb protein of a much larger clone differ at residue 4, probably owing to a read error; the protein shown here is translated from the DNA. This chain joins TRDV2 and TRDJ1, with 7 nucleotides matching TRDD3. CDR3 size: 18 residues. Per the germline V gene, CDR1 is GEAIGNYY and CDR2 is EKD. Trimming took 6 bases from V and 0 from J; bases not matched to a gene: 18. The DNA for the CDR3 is TGTGCCTGTATGTGTATCTCCTGGGGGCCCCCTCACACCGATAAACTCATCTTT. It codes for CACMCISWGPPHTDKLIF.

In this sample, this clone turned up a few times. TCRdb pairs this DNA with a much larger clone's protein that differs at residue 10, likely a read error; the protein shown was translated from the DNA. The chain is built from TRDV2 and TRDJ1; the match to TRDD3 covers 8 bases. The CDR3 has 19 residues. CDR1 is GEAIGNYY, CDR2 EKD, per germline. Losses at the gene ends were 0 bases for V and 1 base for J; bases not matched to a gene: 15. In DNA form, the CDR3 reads TGTGCCTGTGACACCTCGTACTGGGGGCTTAAAAAAGTCACCGATAAACTCATCTTT. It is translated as CACDTSYWGLKKVTDKLIF.

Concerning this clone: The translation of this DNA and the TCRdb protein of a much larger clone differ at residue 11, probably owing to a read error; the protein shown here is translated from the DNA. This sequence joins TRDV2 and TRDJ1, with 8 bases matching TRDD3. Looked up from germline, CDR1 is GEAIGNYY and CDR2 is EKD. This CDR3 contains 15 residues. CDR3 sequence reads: CACDTVGILTEKLIF. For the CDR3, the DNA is TGTGCCTGTGACACCGTGGGGATACTCACCGAGAAACTCATCTTT.

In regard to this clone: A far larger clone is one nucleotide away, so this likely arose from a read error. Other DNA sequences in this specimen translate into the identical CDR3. CDR3 in DNA: TGTGCCTGTGACACCACGGTCCCTACCTCGGCTAACACCGATAAACTCATCTTT. It encodes CACDTTVPTSANTDKLIF. J is TRDJ1 and V is TRDV2; perhaps TRDD2 as D (5 bases). TCRdb carries no J gene annotation; the J gene was assigned here by matching the DNA with germline. Germline assignment: CDR1 GEAIGNYY and CDR2 EKD. Deletions cut 0 bases from V and 0 bases from J, with 19 bases between. The CDR3 covers 18 residues.

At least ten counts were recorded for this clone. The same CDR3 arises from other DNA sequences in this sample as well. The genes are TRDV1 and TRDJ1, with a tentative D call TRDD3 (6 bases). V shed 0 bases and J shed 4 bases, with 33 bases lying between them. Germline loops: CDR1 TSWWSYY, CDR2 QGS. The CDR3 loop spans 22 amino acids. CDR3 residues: CALGELSTMASLGSPSGDKLIF. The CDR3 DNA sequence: TGTGCTCTTGGGGAACTTTCTACGATGGCGAGTCTGGGGTCTCCATCTGGCGATAAACTCATCTTT.

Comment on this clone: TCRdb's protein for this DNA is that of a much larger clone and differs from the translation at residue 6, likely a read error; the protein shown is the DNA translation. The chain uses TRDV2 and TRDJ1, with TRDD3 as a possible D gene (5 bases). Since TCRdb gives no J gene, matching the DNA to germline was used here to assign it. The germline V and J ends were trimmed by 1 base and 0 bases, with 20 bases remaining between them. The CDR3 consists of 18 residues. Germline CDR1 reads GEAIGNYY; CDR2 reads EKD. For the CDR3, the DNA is TGTGCCTGTGACACAACTACGACCTGGGCCCCGTACACCGATAAACTCATCTTT. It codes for CACDTTTTWAPYTDKLIF.